This T cell receptor (beta chain) came from a study of radiotherapy plus CTLA-4 blockade in lung cancer. In regard to this clone: Antigen unknown.

Trimming removed 4 bases from V and 8 bases from J, with 21 bases in between. This CDR3 is 16 amino acids long. Germline V gene data show CDR1 as SGDLS and CDR2 as YYNGEE. Whole-study findings and limits: Expansion of tumor-derived TCR clones was observed in blood after radiotherapy plus ipilimumab.

Using immunoSEQ multiplex PCR, the repertoire was profiled, and TCRdb retains in-frame clones only, with some absent. The sample yields about 78,000 clones, around 87% seen once. This clonotype originated in a human donor with non-small cell lung cancer who had stable disease on radiotherapy plus ipilimumab. The V call is TRBV9, the J call TRBJ1-4; D might be TRBD1 (5 bases). The sample in question was peripheral blood, obtained from a patient treated with radiotherapy plus ipilimumab. The CDR3 spells CASSLQRDQMKEKLFF. The CDR3 bases are TGTGCCAGCAGCCTCCAGAGGGACCAAATGAAGGAAAAACTGTTTTTT.